Each of the 23 T cell receptor beta chains below was sequenced from the same sample in a study of T cells after yellow fever vaccination. TCRdb independently ran MiXCR on the 5' RACE reads; one entry per CDR3 protein. The repertoire consists of approximately 600,000 distinct CDR3 sequences, with approximately 13% occurring once and the leading ten covering about 16%. Sample: PBMCs, taken on the day of the yellow fever booster vaccination. These TCRs come from a young man who received the YFV17D yellow fever vaccine.

There are many counts of this clonotype. This chain links TRBV18 with TRBJ2-1; D remains unclear. The CDR3 has 15 amino acids. CDR1 and CDR2 from the germline V gene are KGHSH and LQKENI. Trimming pared 5 bases from V and 8 bases from J, leaving 19 bases between. As DNA, the CDR3 is TGTGCCAGCTCAACTCCCGGTTGGAAAATGGATGAGCAGTTCTTC. Its translation: CASSTPGWKMDEQFF.

The rearrangement uses TRBV6-1 and TRBJ2-1; TRBD2 might be the D (6 bases). Trimming took off 6 bases at V and 2 bases at J, with 11 bases between the two ends. The CDR3 covers 14 residues. Germline loops: CDR1 MNHNS, CDR2 SASEGT. The CDR3 sequence: CASSTAGTYNEQFF. Written as DNA, the CDR3 is TGTGCCAGCAGCACTGCGGGAACCTACAATGAGCAGTTCTTC.

The genes are TRBV5-4 and TRBJ1-4, with D perhaps TRBD1 (5 bases). The CDR3 has 15 residues. Germline-derived CDR1 and CDR2 are SGHNT and YYREEE (reference sequence). Trimming shortened V by 0 bases and J by 4 bases, and 10 bases separated the two germline ends. For the CDR3, the DNA is TGTGCCAGCAGCTTGGGTGGCAGGGATAATGAAAAACTGTTTTTT. This gives the protein CASSLGGRDNEKLFF.

The chain joins TRBV14 to TRBJ2-1, with D perhaps TRBD1 (5 bases). Trimming left V 3 bases short and J 8 bases short, with 14 bases between. This CDR3 has 14 residues. Per the germline V gene, CDR1 is SGHDN and CDR2 is FVKESK. The CDR3 DNA follows: TGTGCCAGCAGCCAGGGCAGGGATTTGTATGAGCAGTTCTTC. Its translation: CASSQGRDLYEQFF. Supplemented by reference TRBV14 and TRBJ2-1, the full variable domain reads EAGVTQFPSHSVIEKGQTVTLRCDPISGHDNLYWYRRVMGKEIKFLLHFVKESKQDESGMPNNRFLAERTGGTYSTLKVQPAELEDSGVYFCASSQGRDLYEQFFGPGTRLTVL.

The rearrangement links TRBV10-2 to TRBJ2-7, with 7 bases fitting TRBD2. The junction had 11 bases not matched to a gene; V was cut back by 4 bases and J by 2 bases. Germline V gene data show CDR1 as WSHSY and CDR2 as SAAADI. The CDR3 consists of 16 residues. The DNA of the CDR3 is TGCGCCAGCAGTGGATTCCGAGCGGGGAGAACCTACGAGCAGTACTTC. Translation gives CASSGFRAGRTYEQYF.

This clonotype has just a few counts. The genes are TRBV11-2 and TRBJ2-7; D is perhaps TRBD2 (6 bases). The V end lost 7 bases, the J end lost 2 bases, and 18 bases lay between the germline ends. CDR1 is SGHAT, CDR2 FQNNGV, per germline. This CDR3 comprises 15 residues. This CDR3 reads CASTPSGSGTYEQYF. CDR3 nucleotide sequence: TGTGCCAGCACCCCGTCCGGGAGCGGAACCTACGAGCAGTACTTC.

There are many counts of this clonotype. The chain has TRBV20-1 and TRBJ2-5, with D uncertain. Germline V lookup: CDR1 DFQATT, CDR2 SNEGSKA (reference sequence). Deletions cut 3 bases from V and 2 bases from J, with 10 bases between. The CDR3 consists of 13 residues. DNA for the CDR3: TGCAGTGCTAGTTCTGGCAGGCAAGAGACCCAGTACTTC. It codes for CSASSGRQETQYF.

This clonotype appeared a few times. The J gene is TRBJ1-2, the V gene TRBV5-6, with 8 bases matching TRBD1. From germline, CDR1 is SGHDT and CDR2 YYEEEE. The CDR3 is 18 residues long. J lost 6 bases, V lost 4 bases, and 20 bases had no gene match. The CDR3 bases are TGTGCCAGCAGCCCGAAGGGCCTACAGGGGGAAGGCTCGCATGGCTACACCTTC. This translates into CASSPKGLQGEGSHGYTF.

The table lists this clonotype with a few counts. V is TRBV5-6 and J is TRBJ2-1; TRBD2 matches 8 bases. The CDR3 is 16 amino acids. CDR1 SGHDT and CDR2 YYEEEE come from the germline V gene. J gave up 4 bases and V 4 bases, and 10 bases lay outside the gene matches. CDR3 coding DNA: TGTGCCAGCAGCGATTGGCGGGAGGAGCTATACAATGAGCAGTTCTTC. Protein sequence: CASSDWREELYNEQFF.

This clonotype was counted only a few times. This chain links TRBV12-3 or TRBV12-4 with TRBJ2-1; TRBD1 aligns across 10 bases. CDR3 size: 15 residues. V trimming: 6 bases; J trimming: 7 bases; junction bases outside the gene matches: 9. The CDR3 protein is CASSFTTGGQNEQFF. CDR3 sequence (DNA): TGTGCCAGCAGCTTTACGACAGGGGGCCAGAATGAGCAGTTCTTC.

The CDR3 nucleotides read TGCGCCAGCAGTGAGGCTAGCGGAGGCTACGAGCAGTACTTC. As protein: CASSEASGGYEQYF. The rearrangement joins TRBV10-1 to TRBJ2-7; 7 nucleotides agree with TRBD2. V shed 2 bases and J 3 bases; nucleotides not matched to a gene: 4. The CDR3 covers 14 residues. Germline values: CDR1 WNHNN, CDR2 SYGVQD (reference sequence).

J is TRBJ2-1 and V is TRBV20-1; TRBD2 aligns across 12 bases. V lost 5 bases to trimming and J lost 8 bases; unmatched junction nucleotides: 10. This CDR3 spans 15 amino acids. The germline V gene encodes CDR1 DFQATT and CDR2 SNEGSKA (reference sequence). CDR3 DNA sequence: TGCAGTGCTCGATCACTAGCGGGAGGAGTCCATGAGCAGTTCTTC. This sequence encodes CSARSLAGGVHEQFF.

This clonotype has only a few counts. The chain has TRBV18 and TRBJ2-5; the D gene is possibly TRBD1 (5 bases). This CDR3 is 13 amino acids long. Germline V gene data show CDR1 as KGHSH and CDR2 as LQKENI. The germline V and J ends were trimmed by 3 bases and 4 bases, with 9 bases remaining between them. This chain's CDR3 is CASSPGASETQYF. The CDR3 nucleotides are TGTGCCAGCTCACCTGGGGCATCAGAGACCCAGTACTTC.

The sample holds a few counts of this clonotype. The chain recombines TRBV5-1 with TRBJ1-1; the D gene is possibly TRBD1 (5 bases). V was pared by 7 bases and J by 5 bases, with 18 bases between. This CDR3 comprises 14 residues. Germline V gene data show CDR1 as SGHRS and CDR2 as YFSETQ. CDR3 amino acids: CASGNVGGRTEAFF. Here the CDR3 DNA reads TGCGCCAGCGGCAATGTGGGGGGTAGGACTGAAGCTTTCTTT. The entire variable domain, with the rest obtained from reference TRBV5-1 and TRBJ1-1, is as follows: KAGVTQTPRYLIKTRGQQVTLSCSPISGHRSVSWYQQTPGQGLQFLFEYFSETQRNKGNFPGRFSGRQFSNSRSEMNVSTLELGDSALYLCASGNVGGRTEAFFGQGTRLTVV.

This chain connects TRBV20-1 to TRBJ2-1; 13 bases match TRBD2. CDR1 is DFQATT, CDR2 SNEGSKA, per germline (reference sequence). V lost 1 base to trimming and J lost 0 bases; unmatched junction nucleotides: 0. CDR3 length: 16 amino acids. The CDR3 nucleotides read TGCAGTGCTAGAGGGACTAGCGGGGGCTCCTACAATGAGCAGTTCTTC. Its protein product is CSARGTSGGSYNEQFF.

The chain is built from TRBV7-6 and TRBJ2-5; 9 bases align to TRBD2. Per germline, CDR1 SGHVS and CDR2 FNYEAQ. With V trimmed by 6 bases and J by 9 bases, 17 bases remained unmatched. CDR3 length equals 16 residues. CDR3 amino acids: CASRTTSGLLPGAQYF. The CDR3 nucleotides read TGTGCCAGCAGGACAACTAGCGGGCTCCTCCCAGGGGCCCAGTACTTC.

This clonotype showed up just a few times. The chain carries TRBV7-2 and TRBJ2-1; D is unresolved. The CDR3 has 13 residues. V dropped 2 bases and J dropped 6 bases, with 8 bases sitting between them. Per germline, CDR1 SGHTA and CDR2 FQGNSA. The CDR3 sequence: CASSLRRSNEQFF. CDR3 nucleotides: TGTGCCAGCAGCTTAAGGAGATCCAATGAGCAGTTCTTC.

This clonotype was counted only a few times. The chain combines TRBV27 with TRBJ1-2; 8 positions agree with TRBD1. The CDR3 totals 15 residues. Germline V gives CDR1 MNHEY, CDR2 SMNVEV (reference sequence). The junction had 11 bases not matched to a gene; V was cut back by 8 bases and J by 3 bases. In nucleotides, the CDR3 is TGTGCCAGCGCCATCCGGGACAGGAGCGACTATGGCTACACCTTC. Translated: CASAIRDRSDYGYTF.

This clonotype was seen only a few times. J is TRBJ1-1 and V is TRBV5-5; 8 bases are shared with TRBD1. Trimming at V came to 1 base and at J to 1 base, leaving 3 bases not matched to a gene. Per the germline V gene, CDR1 is SGHKS and CDR2 is YYEKEE (reference sequence). There are 15 residues in the CDR3. The CDR3 DNA sequence: TGTGCCAGCAGCTTGCGCCAGGGGGCGAACACTGAAGCTTTCTTT. It is translated as CASSLRQGANTEAFF.

This clonotype was seen only a few times. V and J are TRBV20-1 and TRBJ2-3; TRBD2 agrees at 12 bases. This CDR3 region has 13 residues. From germline, CDR1 is DFQATT and CDR2 SNEGSKA (reference sequence). The trim removed 6 bases at V and 6 bases at J, leaving 4 bases unmatched. The CDR3 region has the DNA TGCAGTGCGACTAGCGGGGGTCCTGATACGCAGTATTTT. Translated: CSATSGGPDTQYF.

This sequence joins TRBV3-1 and TRBJ1-2; D remains ambiguous. V was shortened by 1 base and J by 7 bases, with 10 bases between the two germline ends. The germline gives CDR1 LGHDT, CDR2 YNNKEL (reference sequence). The CDR3 has 13 residues. The CDR3 is CASSQVSGFGYTF. The CDR3 DNA follows: TGTGCCAGCAGCCAAGTGTCGGGGTTTGGCTACACCTTC.

The gene calls are TRBV5-1 and TRBJ2-5; 12 bases fit TRBD1. The CDR3 has 15 amino acids. The germline V gene encodes CDR1 SGHRS and CDR2 YFSETQ. Trimming cost V 5 bases and J 5 bases; bases outside gene matches: 7. The CDR3: CASSRGTGGGETQYF. CDR3 sequence (DNA): TGCGCCAGCAGTAGAGGGACAGGGGGCGGGGAGACCCAGTACTTC.

The chain combines TRBV12-3 or TRBV12-4 with TRBJ2-7; 14 nucleotides agree with TRBD2. J was trimmed by 5 bases and V by 4 bases; bases with no gene match: 7. The CDR3 has 16 amino acids. The CDR3 loop is CASSSRTSGRINEQYF. The CDR3 DNA reads as TGTGCCAGCAGTTCACGGACTAGCGGGAGGATTAACGAGCAGTACTTC.